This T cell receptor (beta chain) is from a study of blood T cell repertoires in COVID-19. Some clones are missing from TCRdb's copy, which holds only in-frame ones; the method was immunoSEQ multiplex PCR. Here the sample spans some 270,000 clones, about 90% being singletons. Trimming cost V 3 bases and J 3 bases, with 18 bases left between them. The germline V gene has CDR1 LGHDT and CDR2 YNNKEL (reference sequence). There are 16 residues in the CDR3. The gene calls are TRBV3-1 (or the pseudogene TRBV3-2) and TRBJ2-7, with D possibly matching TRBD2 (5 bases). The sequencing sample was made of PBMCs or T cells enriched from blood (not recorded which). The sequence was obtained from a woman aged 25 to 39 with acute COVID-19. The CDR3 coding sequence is TGTGCCAGCAGCCAGGATTCCTGGCGGGCGCACTACGAGCAGTACTTC. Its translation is CASSQDSWRAHYEQYF.